Given below is one TCR beta chain in context. Germline V gene lookup returns CDR1 LGHDT and CDR2 YNNKEL (reference sequence). Trimming pared 0 bases from V and 6 bases from J, leaving 8 bases between. This CDR3 contains 13 residues. The data stem from a study of blood T cell repertoires in COVID-19. Study-level information: Samples came from the United States, Italy and Spain, spanning acute and convalescent COVID-19. In each case, the material was cDNA or gDNA derived from T cells, B-cell-depleted T cells, or PBMCs.

Adults between about 18 and 89 years of age took part from under 25 US areas. Cohorts were determined from participant-reported clinical history. Sequencing used immunoSEQ multiplex PCR; TCRdb keeps in-frame clones, though not all of them. The sample yields around 300,000 clones, 75% to 90% seen once. The source of this sequence is a woman aged 18-29 years who had recovered from COVID-19. The sample comprised PBMCs or T cells enriched from blood (not recorded which). The rearrangement joins TRBV3-1 (or the pseudogene TRBV3-2) to TRBJ1-2; D is undetermined. CDR3 amino acids: CASSQDGLHGYTF. As DNA, the CDR3 is TGTGCCAGCAGCCAAGACGGACTCCATGGCTACACCTTC.